Here is one TCR beta chain with its context. The antigen remains undetermined. These data come from a study of cytomegalovirus exposure and HLA in healthy donors. Germline CDR1 SEHNR, CDR2 FQNEAQ (reference sequence). The junction had 10 bases not matched to a gene; V was cut back by 5 bases and J by 3 bases. The CDR3 is 16 amino acids. Study-level findings and limits: A classifier reportedly called cytomegalovirus status with high sensitivity and specificity. For most TCR beta V segments, an earlier analysis put the productive rate at about 90% or about 30% of the time.

Primers for the PCR totalled 60 Vbeta and 13 Jbeta. Clones were read by immunoSEQ multiplex PCR, and TCRdb kept only the in-frame ones, dropping some. Of about 180,000 clones in the sample, more than 65% were seen once. Participants comprised healthy donors of bone marrow. Sequencing input: PBMCs. The chain employs TRBV7-9 and TRBJ2-1; TRBD1 matches 7 bases. The receptor was isolated from a woman aged 50 to 60 in good health and CMV-seronegative. The CDR3 DNA reads TGTGCCAGCAGCGATACCAGGGGGTCCAACTACAATGAGCAGTTCTTC. Its translation: CASSDTRGSNYNEQFF.